The present TCR beta chain was sequenced within a study of T cell responses to AZD1222 COVID-19 vaccine listed by TCRdb under 2021. For the wider study: AZD1222 recipients given second doses at about 4 weeks or at about 12 weeks were pooled, since spike-specific TCR depth and breadth were not found to differ between the two schedules. Trial participants were enrolled by age into subgroups of 18-55, 56-69 and 70-plus years, and 148, 28 and 57 TCR-sequenced participants, respectively, were included in these subgroups. A total of about 230 trial participants underwent TCR sequencing, of whom about 210 received two doses of AZD1222 and around 26 received two doses of the MenACWY control vaccine.

Points on this clone: What antigen it recognizes has not been identified. Nothing much larger sits one base from this clone, and base qualities are not available.

The time point label for this specimen denotes: baseline before first vaccination. Samples from vaccinated people were obtained from the UK trials COV001 and COV002, which included a single-blind randomized controlled phase 2/3 trial of AZD1222 (ChAdOx1 nCoV-19) in healthy adults. For TCRbeta chain sequencing, PBMC samples were collected from trial participants at day 0 and at day 28 after the second dose. What the study reported, not specific to this receptor: The whole spike protein was spanned by vaccine-associated CD4 TCRs, and dominant responses were seen in regions 160-218 and 743-854. Nearly half of unique spike-specific TCRs reportedly recognized epitopes outside regions mutated in the B.1.351 and B.1.1.7 variants. Conclusions about previously exposed vaccinees were limited because only a handful of AZD1222 recipients were SARS-CoV-2 seropositive at baseline. After two AZD1222 doses, both the breadth and the depth of spike-specific TCRs were significantly higher than at day 0 and than in MenACWY recipients. Participants were mostly white British, with more females than males. The authors suggested clonal diversity may have been underestimated. In the small 56-69-year group, the increase in depth fell short of significance, most likely because of low power. No day 14 peak-response samples were available, so repertoires were characterized only after the peak T cell response.

The CDR3 regions of human TCRbeta chains were analyzed by immunosequencing. Processing in the source paper ran as follows. TCRs in the repertoires were matched against a reference library of SARS-CoV-2-specific TCRs that had been generated with the MIRA antigen-specificity platform. Breadth meant the fraction of unique TCRs that were SARS-CoV-2-associated, whereas depth meant the fraction of total T cells that were SARS-CoV-2-associated. Using the MIRA data, each spike-specific TCR was assigned both to the spike region to which the TCR was reactive and to a CD4 or CD8 class. Log10-transformed breadth and depth values were compared by one-way ANOVA with Sidak's multiple comparisons tests. TCRdb provides this immuneACCESS table in a form limited to in-frame rearrangements. Some clones are lacking; in checked studies, under half of them reflect an unresolved V gene, and why the rest are absent is not known. V and J calls and clone size are those listed in that table; D and trimming were worked out from the DNA. This sample is represented by fewer than 300,000 clones; approximately 95% of them were singletons. Less than 0.6% of the sample goes to the ten largest clones.

The source is an adult in good health. The sequenced sample was peripheral blood, obtained on day 0 of AZD1222 vaccination.

Here is the DNA: TGTGCCAGCAAAGACAGTGAAGCTTTCTTT. Its translation reads: CASKDSEAFF. This receptor chain uses TRBV6-6 and TRBJ1-1, and perhaps TRBD1 as D gene, on 5 matching bases. Its CDR3 holds 10 amino acids, cysteine through phenylalanine. The read is trimmed to its CDR3 DNA, 30 bases read in frame from base 1. The germline V gene encodes CDR1 MNHNY and CDR2 SVGAGI (reference sequence). Relative to germline, V is 7 bases shorter and J is 7 bases shorter, with 7 bases between their ends.